Presented here are 16 T cell receptor beta chains from one specimen sequenced in a study of T cell repertoires in cytomegalovirus infection. These receptors are not linked to any known antigen. TCRdb recomputed calls from the reads with MiXCR, one row per CDR3 protein. The table shows about 570,000 distinct CDR3 sequences, with approximately 40% occurring only once. This sample comprised cultured PBMCs, obtained from culture after CMV antigen stimulation. These receptors were obtained from a human donor in good health (CMV status not recorded). Some clones in this sample may be carry-over from other donors' samples.

Here the CDR3 reads CSAVRVPSTDTQYF. CDR3 nucleotide sequence: TGCAGTGCTGTGAGGGTTCCTAGCACAGATACGCAGTATTTT. This chain joins TRBV20-1 and TRBJ2-3; TRBD2 might be the D (5 bases). The CDR3 consists of 14 residues. Germline CDR1 is DFQATT and CDR2 is SNEGSKA (reference sequence). Trimming shortened V by 5 bases and J by 0 bases, and 12 bases separated the two germline ends.

The chain carries TRBV27 and TRBJ1-1, with D unclear. The CDR3 has 13 amino acids. Trimming took 4 bases from V and 5 from J, leaving 11 bases between them. Germline V gene data show CDR1 as MNHEY and CDR2 as SMNVEV (reference sequence). The CDR3 protein is CASSSARDTEAFF. The CDR3 DNA reads as TGTGCCAGCAGTTCGGCCCGAGATACTGAAGCTTTCTTT.

The genes are TRBV6-1 and TRBJ2-7, with 10 bases matching TRBD2. V shed 4 bases and J 4 bases; nucleotides not matched to a gene: 7. This CDR3 has 15 amino acids. CDR1 is MNHNS, CDR2 SASEGT, per germline. The DNA of the CDR3 is TGTGCCAGCAGTGTCACTAGCGGGAATCGGTACGAGCAGTACTTC. Amino acids: CASSVTSGNRYEQYF.

There are a few counts of this clonotype. The rearrangement uses TRBV7-9 and TRBJ2-1; D perhaps matches TRBD1 (6 bases). Deletions cut 5 bases from V and 10 bases from J, with 21 bases between. The CDR3 runs to 15 residues. CDR1 SEHNR and CDR2 FQNEAQ come from the germline V gene (reference sequence). The CDR3 coding sequence is TGTGCCAGCAGCCCGCCCGGGACACCCCGTTTAGAGCAGTTCTTC. It specifies CASSPPGTPRLEQFF.

The sample holds a few counts of this clonotype. The chain has TRBV12-5 and TRBJ2-7, with D possibly TRBD2 on 5 matching bases. Trimming shortened V by 1 base and J by 3 bases, and 10 bases separated the two germline ends. The germline CDR1 and CDR2 sequences are LGHNT and FRNRAP. The CDR3 is 14 residues long. The CDR3 DNA reads TGTGCTAGTGGTTTGGGGCCCGGGGTCTACGAGCAGTACTTC. This encodes CASGLGPGVYEQYF.

This clonotype occurred a few times. V gene TRBV7-6 combines with J gene TRBJ2-7, with D possibly matching TRBD1 (6 bases). The CDR3 extends over 16 amino acids. The V gene lost 1 base and the J gene lost 2 bases, with 15 bases spanning the gap. Germline V lookup: CDR1 SGHVS, CDR2 FNYEAQ. The CDR3: CASSLEVRGQTYEQYF. The CDR3 DNA is TGTGCCAGCAGCTTAGAAGTGAGGGGACAAACCTACGAGCAGTACTTC.

The genes are TRBV6-1 and TRBJ2-7; a possible D gene is TRBD1 (6 bases). With 11 bases removed from V and 3 bases from J, the gap between germline ends came to 23 bases. Germline V gene sequence: CDR1 MNHNS, CDR2 SASEGT. This CDR3 has 15 amino acids. The CDR3 DNA follows: TGTGCCGCCGAAATGAGGGGGATTGGGGACTACGAGCAGTACTTC. This encodes CAAEMRGIGDYEQYF.

The chain recombines TRBV5-4 with TRBJ2-1; D remains ambiguous. Germline V gives CDR1 SGHNT, CDR2 YYREEE (reference sequence). V was cut by 3 bases and J by 6 bases, with 13 bases left in between. This CDR3 contains 14 residues. CDR3 in DNA: TGTGCCAGCAGCTCTTGGGGAACATCCAATGAGCAGTTCTTC. Its protein product is CASSSWGTSNEQFF. Complete variable domain (other parts from reference TRBV5-4 and TRBJ2-1): ETGVTQSPTHLIKTRGQQVTLRCSSQSGHNTVSWYQQALGQGPQFIFQYYREEENGRGNFPPRFSGLQFPNYSSELNVNALELDDSALYLCASSSWGTSNEQFFGPGTRLTVL.

V is TRBV12-3 or TRBV12-4 and J is TRBJ2-2; D perhaps matches TRBD1 (5 bases). Trimming took off 8 bases at V and 7 bases at J, with 20 bases between the two ends. CDR3 length equals 15 residues. CDR3 sequence: CASGLQGGGNGELFF. CDR3 DNA sequence: TGTGCCAGCGGTCTTCAGGGTGGTGGTAACGGGGAGCTGTTTTTT.

This chain joins TRBV19 and TRBJ1-2, with D unclear. The length of the CDR3 is 14 residues. The V gene's germline CDR1 is LNHDA and CDR2 SQIVND (reference sequence). V lost 6 bases to trimming and J lost 2 bases, with 13 bases between them. CDR3 coding DNA: TGTGCCAGTAGCACCCCCGGCGGGAACTATGGCTACACCTTC. Amino acid sequence: CASSTPGGNYGYTF.

The gene calls are TRBV12-3 or TRBV12-4 and TRBJ2-3; 13 positions match TRBD2. Losses at the gene ends were 5 bases for V and 6 bases for J; bases not matched to a gene: 14. The CDR3 runs to 18 residues. This CDR3 reads CASSPILAGGPYEDTQYF. CDR3 DNA sequence: TGTGCCAGCAGTCCTATACTAGCGGGGGGGCCCTACGAGGATACGCAGTATTTT.

The rearrangement joins TRBV7-6 to TRBJ1-3; possible D gene TRBD1, 5 bases. The CDR3 sequence is 14 residues long. The germline V gene has CDR1 SGHVS and CDR2 FNYEAQ. With 5 bases removed from V and 8 bases from J, the gap between germline ends came to 16 bases. CDR3 amino acids: CASSKGTAGDTIYF. DNA of the CDR3: TGTGCCAGCAGCAAGGGGACCGCCGGGGACACCATATATTTT.

This chain connects TRBV7-2 to TRBJ2-3; 9 bases are shared with TRBD2. Germline V gene sequence: CDR1 SGHTA, CDR2 FQGNSA. The CDR3 loop spans 16 amino acids. The V gene end was trimmed by 4 bases and the J gene end by 2 bases; junction bases not matched to a gene: 7. CDR3 loop: CASSWGGGGVTDTQYF. The CDR3 region has the DNA TGTGCCAGCAGCTGGGGCGGGGGGGGGGTCACAGATACGCAGTATTTT.

There are a few counts of this clonotype. This chain links TRBV6-1 with TRBJ1-2; 7 nucleotides line up with TRBD1. Unmatched junction bases numbered 7, after V lost 2 bases and J lost 4 bases. The CDR3 totals 15 residues. Germline V gene lookup returns CDR1 MNHNS and CDR2 SASEGT. CDR3 loop: CASSERQGRSYGYTF. CDR3 coding DNA: TGTGCCAGCAGTGAAAGACAGGGTCGCTCCTATGGCTACACCTTC.

This clonotype was found many times. The V call is TRBV7-2, the J call TRBJ1-1; D is uncertain. Germline-derived CDR1 and CDR2 are SGHTA and FQGNSA. The CDR3 is made up of 11 amino acids. V was cut by 5 bases and J by 3 bases, with 4 bases left in between. The CDR3, as DNA: TGTGCCAGCAGCCTCTACACTGAAGCTTTCTTT. This translates into CASSLYTEAFF.

This clonotype occurred many times. V gene TRBV7-8 combines with J gene TRBJ2-3, with D uncertain. The CDR3 consists of 14 residues. Trimming shortened V by 7 bases and J by 2 bases, and 13 bases separated the two germline ends. The germline gives CDR1 SGHVS, CDR2 FQNEAQ. Written as DNA, the CDR3 is TGTGCCAGCACCTTCTGGGGAAACACAGATACGCAGTATTTT. Translation gives CASTFWGNTDTQYF.